One and the same sample provided the 2 T cell receptor beta chains below, sequenced in a study of blood T cell repertoires in COVID-19. Some clones are missing from TCRdb's copy, which holds only in-frame ones; the method was immunoSEQ multiplex PCR. The data contain roughly 240,000 clones, 84% of them seen just once; the ten biggest clones take up around 2.5%. What was sequenced was peripheral blood. The receptors were gathered from a man aged 40-50 years who had recovered from COVID-19.

This clone was seen a single time. The V and J genes are TRBV4-3 and TRBJ2-7; 10 bases fit TRBD2. The CDR3 runs 17 residues. Germline CDR1 is LGHNA and CDR2 is YSLEER. J lost 1 base, V lost 0 bases, and 6 bases had no gene match. DNA of the CDR3: TGCGCCAGCAGCCAAGATAAGGTAGCGGGAGGATCCTACGAGCAGTACTTC. Its protein is CASSQDKVAGGSYEQYF.

This chain links TRBV5-6 with TRBJ2-3; the D gene is possibly TRBD2 (6 bases). The CDR3 loop spans 16 amino acids. From germline, CDR1 is SGHDT and CDR2 YYEEEE. V was cut by 0 bases and J by 4 bases, with 15 bases left in between. CDR3 bases: TGTGCCAGCAGCTTGGGAGCGGGCAAAGTTCCAGATACGCAGTATTTT. It translates to CASSLGAGKVPDTQYF.